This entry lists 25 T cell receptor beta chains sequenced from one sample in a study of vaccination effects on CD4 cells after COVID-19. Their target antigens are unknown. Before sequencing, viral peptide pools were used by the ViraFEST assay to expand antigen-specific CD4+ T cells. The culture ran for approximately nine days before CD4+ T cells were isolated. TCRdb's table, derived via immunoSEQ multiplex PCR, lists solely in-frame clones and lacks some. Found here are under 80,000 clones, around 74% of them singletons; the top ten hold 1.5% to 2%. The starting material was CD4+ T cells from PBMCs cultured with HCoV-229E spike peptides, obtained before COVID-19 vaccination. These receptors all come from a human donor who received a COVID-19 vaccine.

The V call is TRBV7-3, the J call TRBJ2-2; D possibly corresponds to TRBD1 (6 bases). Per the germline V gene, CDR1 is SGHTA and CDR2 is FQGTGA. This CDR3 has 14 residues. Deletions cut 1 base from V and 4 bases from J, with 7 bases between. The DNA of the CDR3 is TGTGCCAGCAGCTTAAGACAGGCCACCGGGGAGCTGTTTTTT. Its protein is CASSLRQATGELFF.

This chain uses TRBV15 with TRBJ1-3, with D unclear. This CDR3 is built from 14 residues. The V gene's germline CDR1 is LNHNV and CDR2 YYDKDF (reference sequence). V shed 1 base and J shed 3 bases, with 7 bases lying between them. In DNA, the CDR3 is TGTGCCACCAGCAGAGCTGGGTTTGGAAACACCATATATTTT. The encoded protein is CATSRAGFGNTIYF.

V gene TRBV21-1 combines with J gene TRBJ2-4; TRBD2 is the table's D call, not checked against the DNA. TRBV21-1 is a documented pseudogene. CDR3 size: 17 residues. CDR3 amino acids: CASSRRAGWEQTNIQYF. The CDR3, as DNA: TGTGCCAGCAGCAGAAGGGCGGGGTGGGAGCAAACAAACATTCAGTACTTC.

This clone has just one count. Written as DNA, the CDR3 is TGTGCCACCAGTGATGCAGCCGGGACTAGCGGGCAAGAGACCCAGTACTTC. Protein sequence: CATSDAAGTSGQETQYF. This chain uses TRBV24-1 with TRBJ2-5; 12 bases fit TRBD2. Trimming took 3 bases from V and 2 from J; bases not matched to a gene: 6. Per the germline V gene, CDR1 is KGHDR and CDR2 is SFDVKD. The CDR3 is made up of 17 amino acids.

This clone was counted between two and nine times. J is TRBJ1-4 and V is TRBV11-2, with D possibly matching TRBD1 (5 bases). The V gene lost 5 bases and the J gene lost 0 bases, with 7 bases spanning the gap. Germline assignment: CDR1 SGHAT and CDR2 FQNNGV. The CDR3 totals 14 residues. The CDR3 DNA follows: TGTGCCAGCAGCGGGGGGGCAACTAATGAAAAACTGTTTTTT. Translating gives CASSGGATNEKLFF.

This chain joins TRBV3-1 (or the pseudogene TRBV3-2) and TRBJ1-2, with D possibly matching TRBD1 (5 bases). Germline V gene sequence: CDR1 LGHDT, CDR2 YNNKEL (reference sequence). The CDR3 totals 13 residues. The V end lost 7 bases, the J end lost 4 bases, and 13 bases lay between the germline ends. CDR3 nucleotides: TGTGCCAGCACGCAGATGGGGCTCTATGGCTACACCTTC. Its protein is CASTQMGLYGYTF.

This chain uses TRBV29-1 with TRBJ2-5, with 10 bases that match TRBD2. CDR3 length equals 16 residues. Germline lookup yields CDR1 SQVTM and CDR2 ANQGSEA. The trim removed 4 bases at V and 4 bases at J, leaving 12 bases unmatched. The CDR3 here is CSVVISGGYVVETQYF. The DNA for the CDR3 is TGCAGCGTTGTTATTAGCGGGGGGTACGTCGTAGAGACCCAGTACTTC.

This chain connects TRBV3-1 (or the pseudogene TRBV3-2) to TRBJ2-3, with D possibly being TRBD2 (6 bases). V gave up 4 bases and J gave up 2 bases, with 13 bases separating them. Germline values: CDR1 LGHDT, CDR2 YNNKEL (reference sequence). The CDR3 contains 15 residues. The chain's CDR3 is CASSPQGLHTDTQYF. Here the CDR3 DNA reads TGTGCCAGCAGCCCTCAGGGACTTCACACAGATACGCAGTATTTT.

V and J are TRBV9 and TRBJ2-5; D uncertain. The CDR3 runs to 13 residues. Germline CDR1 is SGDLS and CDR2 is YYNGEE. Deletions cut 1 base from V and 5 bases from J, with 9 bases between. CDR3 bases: TGTGCCAGCAGCGTAATCGATAAGGAGACCCAGTACTTC. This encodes CASSVIDKETQYF.

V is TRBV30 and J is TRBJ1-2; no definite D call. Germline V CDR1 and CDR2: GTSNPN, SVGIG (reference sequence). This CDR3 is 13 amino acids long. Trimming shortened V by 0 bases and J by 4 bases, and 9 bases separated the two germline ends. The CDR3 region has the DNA TGTGCCTGGAGTGTAATAGCCCGCTATGGCTACACCTTC. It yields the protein CAWSVIARYGYTF.

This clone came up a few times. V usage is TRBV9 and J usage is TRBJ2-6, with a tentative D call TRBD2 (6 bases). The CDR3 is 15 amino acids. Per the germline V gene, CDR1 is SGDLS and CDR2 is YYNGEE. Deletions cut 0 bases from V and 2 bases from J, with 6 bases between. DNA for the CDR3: TGTGCCAGCAGCGTAGCGGGGGCTGGGGCCAACGTCCTGACTTTC. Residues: CASSVAGAGANVLTF.

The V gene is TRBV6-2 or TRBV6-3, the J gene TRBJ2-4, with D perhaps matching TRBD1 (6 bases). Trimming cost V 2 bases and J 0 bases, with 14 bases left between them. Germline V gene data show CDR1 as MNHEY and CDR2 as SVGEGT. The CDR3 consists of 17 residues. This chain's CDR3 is CASSYLGQILAKNIQYF. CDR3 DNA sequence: TGTGCCAGCAGTTACCTAGGACAGATATTAGCCAAAAACATTCAGTACTTC.

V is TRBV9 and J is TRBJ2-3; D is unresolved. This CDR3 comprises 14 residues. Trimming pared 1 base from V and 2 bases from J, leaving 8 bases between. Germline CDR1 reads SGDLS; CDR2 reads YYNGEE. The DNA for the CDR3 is TGTGCCAGCAGCGTAACCATCACCACAGATACGCAGTATTTT. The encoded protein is CASSVTITTDTQYF.

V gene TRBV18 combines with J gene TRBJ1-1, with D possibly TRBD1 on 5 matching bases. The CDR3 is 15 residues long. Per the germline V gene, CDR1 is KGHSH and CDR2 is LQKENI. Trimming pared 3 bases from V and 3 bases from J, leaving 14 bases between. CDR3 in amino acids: CASSPRSSGYTEAFF. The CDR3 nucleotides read TGTGCCAGCTCACCGCGCAGTTCAGGGTACACTGAAGCTTTCTTT.

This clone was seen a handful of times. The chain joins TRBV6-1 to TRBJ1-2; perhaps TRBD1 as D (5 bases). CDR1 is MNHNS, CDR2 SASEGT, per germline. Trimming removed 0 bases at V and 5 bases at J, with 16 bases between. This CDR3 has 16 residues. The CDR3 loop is CASSEAGAGFFYGYTF. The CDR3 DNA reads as TGTGCCAGCAGTGAAGCCGGGGCGGGCTTCTTTTATGGCTACACCTTC.

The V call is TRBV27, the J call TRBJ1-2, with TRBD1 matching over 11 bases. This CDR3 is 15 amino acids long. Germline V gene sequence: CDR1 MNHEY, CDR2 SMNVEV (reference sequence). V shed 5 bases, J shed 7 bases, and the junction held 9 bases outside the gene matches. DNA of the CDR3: TGTGCCAGCAGTCCCGGGACAGGGGGTGAGGGTGGCTACACCTTC. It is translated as CASSPGTGGEGGYTF.

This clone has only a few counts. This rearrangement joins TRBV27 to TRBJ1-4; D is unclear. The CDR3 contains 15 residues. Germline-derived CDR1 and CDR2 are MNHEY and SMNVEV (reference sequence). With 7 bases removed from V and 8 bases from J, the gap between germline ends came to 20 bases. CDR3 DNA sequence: TGTGCCAGCATGAGCATGGGATCAGGAGAAGAAAAACTGTTTTTT. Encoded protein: CASMSMGSGEEKLFF.

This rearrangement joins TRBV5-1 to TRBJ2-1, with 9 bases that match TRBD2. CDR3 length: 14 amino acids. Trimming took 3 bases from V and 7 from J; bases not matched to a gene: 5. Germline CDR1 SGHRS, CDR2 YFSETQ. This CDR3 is CASSWGLASNEQFF. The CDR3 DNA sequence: TGCGCCAGCAGCTGGGGACTAGCCAGTAATGAGCAGTTCTTC.

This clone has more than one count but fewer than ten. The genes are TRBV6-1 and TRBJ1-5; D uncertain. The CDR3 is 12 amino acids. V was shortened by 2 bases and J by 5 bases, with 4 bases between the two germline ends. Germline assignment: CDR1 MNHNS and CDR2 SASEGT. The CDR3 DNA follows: TGTGCCAGCAGTGAACCCCATCAGCCCCAGCATTTT. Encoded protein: CASSEPHQPQHF.

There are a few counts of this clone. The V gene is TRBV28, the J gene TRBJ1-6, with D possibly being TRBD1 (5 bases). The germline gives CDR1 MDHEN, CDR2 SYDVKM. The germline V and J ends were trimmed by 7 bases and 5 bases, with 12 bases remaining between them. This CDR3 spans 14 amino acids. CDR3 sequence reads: CASTQWGDNSPLHF. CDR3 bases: TGTGCCAGCACCCAGTGGGGCGATAATTCACCCCTCCACTTT.

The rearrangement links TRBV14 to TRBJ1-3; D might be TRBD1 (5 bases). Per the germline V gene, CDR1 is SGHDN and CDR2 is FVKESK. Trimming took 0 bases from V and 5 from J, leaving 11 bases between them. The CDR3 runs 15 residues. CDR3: CASSQDLGDRNTIYF. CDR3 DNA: TGTGCCAGCAGCCAAGATCTAGGGGATCGAAACACCATATATTTT.

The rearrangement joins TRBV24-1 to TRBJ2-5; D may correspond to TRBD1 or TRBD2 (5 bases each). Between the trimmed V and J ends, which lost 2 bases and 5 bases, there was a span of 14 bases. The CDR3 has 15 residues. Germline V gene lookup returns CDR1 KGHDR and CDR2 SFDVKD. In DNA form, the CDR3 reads TGTGCCACCAGTGATTCGAGGGGCTCGGGCGAGACCCAGTACTTC. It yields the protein CATSDSRGSGETQYF.

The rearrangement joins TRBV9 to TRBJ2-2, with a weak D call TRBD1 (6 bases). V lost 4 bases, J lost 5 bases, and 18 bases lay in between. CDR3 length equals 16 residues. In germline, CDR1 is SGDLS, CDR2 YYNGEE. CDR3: CASSPHLGAQTGELFF. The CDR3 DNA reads TGTGCCAGCAGCCCCCACCTGGGGGCGCAAACCGGGGAGCTGTTTTTT.

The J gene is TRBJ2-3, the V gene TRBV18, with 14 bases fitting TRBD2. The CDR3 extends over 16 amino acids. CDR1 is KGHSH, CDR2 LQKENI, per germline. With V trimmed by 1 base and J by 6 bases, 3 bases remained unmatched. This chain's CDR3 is CASSPRTSGGLDTQYF. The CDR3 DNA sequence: TGTGCCAGCTCACCACGGACTAGCGGGGGGCTGGATACGCAGTATTTT.

The DNA of the CDR3 is TGTGCCAGCAGTGCCCTAGGACAGGTCTATGGCTACACCTTC. Translated: CASSALGQVYGYTF. J is TRBJ1-2 and V is TRBV25-1, with 7 bases that match TRBD1. This CDR3 comprises 14 residues. The ends lost 4 bases at V and 4 bases at J; junction bases unmatched: 6. CDR1 and CDR2 (germline): MGHDK, SYGVNS.